This T cell receptor beta chain emerged from a study of blood T cell repertoires in COVID-19. Across the whole study: Material from acute and convalescent COVID-19 was sourced from the United States, Italy and Spain. From T cells, B-cell-depleted T cells, or PBMCs came the material, which was cDNA or gDNA.

Under the authors' procedure: How many nucleated cells were present was estimated from reference gene primer amplification. The assay was immunoSEQ multiplex PCR, and TCRdb's table has in-frame clones only and misses some. D and trimming come from the DNA, and the V and J calls and clone size come from that table. The sample lists about 64,000 clones, just over 90% occurring once. The CDR3 loop spans 15 amino acids. Germline-derived CDR1 and CDR2 are SGHRS and YFSETQ. Deletions cut 0 bases from V and 7 bases from J, with 17 bases between. V is TRBV5-1 and J is TRBJ2-7; D might be TRBD2 (5 bases). Specimen: peripheral blood. The receptor was isolated from a human donor in a cohort sampled during active COVID-19. The CDR3 bases are TGCGCCAGCAGCTTGGCCGTTCAGGCTTCGGGGGAGCAGTACTTC. It translates to CASSLAVQASGEQYF.